This section outlines one T cell receptor (beta chain) sequence together with its context. This entry is derived from a study of blood T cell repertoires in COVID-19. Study overall: Spain, Italy and the United States supplied samples that represented acute and convalescent COVID-19.

The repertoire was sequenced with immunoSEQ multiplex PCR; TCRdb's copy has only in-frame clones and lacks some. The sample has roughly 420,000 clones, approximately 88% seen once. This TCR was recovered from a woman aged 25 to 45 with acute COVID-19. The sequenced sample was PBMCs or T cells enriched from blood (not recorded which).

Written as DNA, the CDR3 is TGTGCCAGCAGTCCCCAAGGACAGGGGGCTTACGAGCAGTACTTC. Encoded protein: CASSPQGQGAYEQYF. The chain employs TRBV27 and TRBJ2-7; 11 bases are a match to TRBD1. CDR3 length: 15 amino acids. The germline V gene encodes CDR1 MNHEY and CDR2 SMNVEV (reference sequence). The trim removed 5 bases at V and 4 bases at J, leaving 7 bases unmatched.